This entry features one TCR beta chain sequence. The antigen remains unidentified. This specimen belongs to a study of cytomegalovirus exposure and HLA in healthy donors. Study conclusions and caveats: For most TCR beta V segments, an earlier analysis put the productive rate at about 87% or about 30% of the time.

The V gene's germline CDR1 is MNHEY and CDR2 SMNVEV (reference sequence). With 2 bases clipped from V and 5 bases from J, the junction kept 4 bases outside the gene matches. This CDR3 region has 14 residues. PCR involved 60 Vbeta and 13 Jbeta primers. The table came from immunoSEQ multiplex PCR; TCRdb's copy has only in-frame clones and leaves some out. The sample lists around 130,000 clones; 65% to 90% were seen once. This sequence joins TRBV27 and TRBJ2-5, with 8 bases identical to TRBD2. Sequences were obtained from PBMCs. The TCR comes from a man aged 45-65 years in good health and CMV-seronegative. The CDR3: CASSLISGAETQYF. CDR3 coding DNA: TGTGCCAGCAGTTTAATTAGCGGGGCGGAGACCCAGTACTTC.